This TCR beta chain came from a study of technical replicates of blood from several donors. CDR1 MGHRA and CDR2 YSYEKL come from the germline V gene. The CDR3 contains 17 residues. The germline V and J ends were trimmed by 0 bases and 5 bases, with 16 bases remaining between them. Assay used: immunoSEQ multiplex PCR; TCRdb lists only in-frame clones, some missing. The sample carries 95,000 to 100,000 clones, just over 95% recorded once. Sequencing was done on a sample of T cells isolated from PBMCs. This receptor was obtained from a human donor in good health. The chain combines TRBV4-1 with TRBJ2-2; TRBD1 is a possible D gene (5 bases). The CDR3 here is CASSQDSADSPTGELFF. For the CDR3, the DNA is TGCGCCAGCAGCCAAGATTCCGCCGACAGTCCTACCGGGGAGCTGTTTTTT.